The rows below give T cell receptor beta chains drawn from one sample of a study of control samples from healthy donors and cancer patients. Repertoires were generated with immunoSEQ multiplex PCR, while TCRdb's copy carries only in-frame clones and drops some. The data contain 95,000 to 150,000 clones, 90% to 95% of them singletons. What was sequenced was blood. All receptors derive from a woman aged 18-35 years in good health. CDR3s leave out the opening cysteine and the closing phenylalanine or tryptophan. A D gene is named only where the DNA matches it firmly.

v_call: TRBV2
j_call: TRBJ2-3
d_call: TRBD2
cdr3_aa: ASTGLAGTDTQY

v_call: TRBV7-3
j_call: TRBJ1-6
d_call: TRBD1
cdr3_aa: ASSLDGTGVVPLH

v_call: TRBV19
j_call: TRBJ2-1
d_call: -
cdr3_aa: ASSIRQGRTSYNEQF

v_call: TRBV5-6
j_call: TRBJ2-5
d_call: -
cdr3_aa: ASSLAPETQY

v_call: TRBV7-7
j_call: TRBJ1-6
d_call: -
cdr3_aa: ASSPGPGEGSPLH

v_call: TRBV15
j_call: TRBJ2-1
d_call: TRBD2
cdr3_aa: ATSRGTRSRPEQF

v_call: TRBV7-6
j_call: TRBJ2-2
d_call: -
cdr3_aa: ASSSRPTRRGNTGELF

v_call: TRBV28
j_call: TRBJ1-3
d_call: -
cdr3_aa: ASGETGTSGNTIY

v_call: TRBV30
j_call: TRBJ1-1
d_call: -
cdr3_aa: GGSSDTEAF

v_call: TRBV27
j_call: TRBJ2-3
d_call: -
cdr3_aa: ASSWYGSTDTQY

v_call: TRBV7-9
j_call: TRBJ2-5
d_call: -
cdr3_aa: ASSLPRGGQETQY

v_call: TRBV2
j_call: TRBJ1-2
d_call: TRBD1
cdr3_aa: ARTQGGGYGYT

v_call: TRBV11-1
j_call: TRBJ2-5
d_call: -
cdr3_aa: ASSLEYRVETQY

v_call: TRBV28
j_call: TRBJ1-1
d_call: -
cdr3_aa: ASRTIESMNTEAF

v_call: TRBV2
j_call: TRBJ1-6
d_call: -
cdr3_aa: ASRPGTNHNSPLH

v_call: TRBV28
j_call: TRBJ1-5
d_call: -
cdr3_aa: ASRGVGFNQPQH

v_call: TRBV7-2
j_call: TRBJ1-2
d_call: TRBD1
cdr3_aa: ASSINRQGELYGYT

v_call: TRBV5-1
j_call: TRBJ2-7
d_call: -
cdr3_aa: ASSTGHQPGYEQY

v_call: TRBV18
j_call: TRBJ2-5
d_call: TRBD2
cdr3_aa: ASSPKVFLREEGRETQY

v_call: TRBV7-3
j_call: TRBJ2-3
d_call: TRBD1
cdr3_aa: ASGRGRRDTQY

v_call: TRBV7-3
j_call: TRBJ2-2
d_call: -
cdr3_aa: ASSLTNTGELF

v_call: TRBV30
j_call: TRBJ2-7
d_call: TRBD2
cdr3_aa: ACVPPLAGGNEQY